This record looks at one TCR beta chain sequence and its context. Trimming stripped 2 bases from V and 5 bases from J, with 9 bases between. Germline V CDR1 and CDR2: LNHDA, SQIVND (reference sequence). This CDR3 spans 13 amino acids. This specimen belongs to a study of shared clonotypes between healthy human individuals. The assay used deep level. This table comes from immunoSEQ multiplex PCR, and its TCRdb copy is limited to in-frame clones, with some not included. This table has 400,000 or so clones, roughly 96% appearing once. The chain uses TRBV19 and TRBJ1-1; TRBD1 might be the D (5 bases). Sequenced input: memory CD8+ T cells sorted from blood. Described subset: CD45RO+ cells pooled with CCR7-negative TemRA cells. The receptor's source is a young man in good health. The CDR3, as DNA: TGTGCCAGTAGTATAAAACAGGAGACTGAAGCTTTCTTT. It yields the protein CASSIKQETEAFF. Full variable domain (missing parts from reference TRBV19 and TRBJ1-1): DGGITQSPKYLFRKEGQNVTLSCEQNLNHDAMYWYRQDPGQGLRLIYYSQIVNDFQKGDIAEGYSVSREKKESFPLTVTSAQKNPTAFYLCASSIKQETEAFFGQGTRLTVV.